This is a list of T cell receptor beta chains from one sample in a study of T cell repertoires in cytomegalovirus infection. MiXCR, run by TCRdb on the reads, gives a single entry per CDR3 protein. The table shows about 920,000 distinct CDR3 sequences, with 31% occurring only once. These receptors are not linked to any known antigen. Material: cultured CD8+ T cells from PBMCs, obtained from culture after CMV antigen stimulation. Every receptor here comes from a human donor in good health (CMV status not recorded). Some clones in this sample may be carry-over from other donors' samples. CDR3s include the opening cysteine and the closing phenylalanine or tryptophan. The order of the fields is CDR3 DNA, CDR3 protein, clone size, J gene, V gene, D gene, CDR3 length. D genes are given only for firm matches. Only some rows state a clone size, as once, few, many or a class for expanded clones.

TGTGCCACCAGTGGGAGGAGTGCCTCTAGCACAGATACGCAGTATTTT	CATSGRSASSTDTQYF	few	TRBJ2-3	TRBV24-1	NA	16
TGCAGCGTTGAAAAGCGCAATGAGCAGTTCTTC	CSVEKRNEQFF	NA	TRBJ2-1	TRBV29-1	NA	11
TGTGCCAGCTTCGGCACTGAAGCTTTCTTT	CASFGTEAFF	few	TRBJ1-1	TRBV27	NA	10
TGTGCCAGCAGTCTTAAGTTTAGCACAGATACGCAGTATTTT	CASSLKFSTDTQYF	NA	TRBJ2-3	TRBV6-5	NA	14
TGTGCCAGCAGTTTATTAGGAGACAAAGTAGAGACCCAGTACTTC	CASSLLGDKVETQYF	many	TRBJ2-5	TRBV28	NA	15
TGTGCCAGCAGTTACTCCGCCACGACCGGGGAGCTGTTTTTT	CASSYSATTGELFF	few	TRBJ2-2	TRBV6-5	NA	14
TGTGCCAGCAGCATCATAAAGAACACTGAAGCTTTCTTT	CASSIIKNTEAFF	few	TRBJ1-1	TRBV6-5	NA	13
TGTGCCAGTAGTATAGGAGGCAGGGGAGAGCTGTTTTTT	CASSIGGRGELFF	few	TRBJ2-2	TRBV19	NA	13
TGTGCCGTCGAAGGGGTTCGAAACATTCAGTACTTC	CAVEGVRNIQYF	few	TRBJ2-4	TRBV2	NA	12
TGTGCCAGCAGGAATCGGGGACATGTAGCCTACAATGAGCAGTTCTTC	CASRNRGHVAYNEQFF	NA	TRBJ2-1	TRBV5-6	NA	16
TGCGCCAGCAGCCAAGGACTAGCCGCCCTCCCCGGGGCGCAGTATTTT	CASSQGLAALPGAQYF	NA	TRBJ2-3	TRBV4-1	TRBD2	16
TGTGCCAGCAGTCTCGGGGGGGCGGTCGATGAGCAGTTCTTC	CASSLGGAVDEQFF	NA	TRBJ2-1	TRBV12-3/TRBV12-4	TRBD2	14
TGTGCCAGCAGTTTAGCGGCGGGGGGGATAGATGAGCAGTTCTTC	CASSLAAGGIDEQFF	NA	TRBJ2-1	TRBV27	TRBD2	15
TGTGCCAGCAGTATGATTCCGCAGGGGCCCGACTACGAGCAGTACTTC	CASSMIPQGPDYEQYF	NA	TRBJ2-7	TRBV6-2/TRBV6-3	NA	16
TGTGCCATCAACCGGGACCCAGGAGAGACCCAGTACTTC	CAINRDPGETQYF	NA	TRBJ2-5	TRBV2	NA	13
TGCAGCGTTGTTGACAGGGCTACAGATACGCAGTATTTT	CSVVDRATDTQYF	NA	TRBJ2-3	TRBV29-1	TRBD1	13
TGCAGTGTCAGGGACTCCCCAGATACGCAGTATTTT	CSVRDSPDTQYF	NA	TRBJ2-3	TRBV20-1	NA	12
TGTGCTAGTGGTCTGGACTTACAAGCTTTCTTT	CASGLDLQAFF	few	TRBJ1-1	TRBV12-5	NA	11
TGTGCCAGCAGCCCCAGGCCCGACACTGAAGCTTTCTTT	CASSPRPDTEAFF	many	TRBJ1-1	TRBV18	NA	13
TGTGCCAGCAGTCGGGGGCTTTCCTACGAGCAGTACTTC	CASSRGLSYEQYF	NA	TRBJ2-7	TRBV6-1	NA	13
TGCAGTGCTAGAGACCAGACCCAGAAAGAGACCCAGTACTTC	CSARDQTQKETQYF	NA	TRBJ2-5	TRBV20-1	NA	14
TGTGCCAGCAGGGGGGGCACAGATACGCAGTATTTT	CASRGGTDTQYF	many	TRBJ2-3	TRBV7-2	NA	12
TGTGCCAGCAGAAGGGACAGAGGTGGGTCACCCCTCCACTTT	CASRRDRGGSPLHF	NA	TRBJ1-6	TRBV12-3/TRBV12-4	TRBD1	14
TGTGCCAGTAGTATGATAGAGGGGATTCAGCCCCAGCATTTT	CASSMIEGIQPQHF	NA	TRBJ1-5	TRBV19	NA	14
TGTGCCAGCAGGGACTTTGTGCAGCCCCAGCATTTT	CASRDFVQPQHF	NA	TRBJ1-5	TRBV28	NA	12
TGTGCCACCAGCAGCCCGACTGAAGGGTGGACTAATGAAAAACTGTTTTTT	CATSSPTEGWTNEKLFF	NA	TRBJ1-4	TRBV15	NA	17
TGTGCCAGCAGTTGGAGGGGTGACACCGGGGAGCTGTTTTTT	CASSWRGDTGELFF	NA	TRBJ2-2	TRBV27	NA	14